This TCR beta chain was obtained from a study of post-analysis software for immune sequencing data. Study results and limitations: Pronounced co-clustering by F measure was evident among identically batched samples. A significant reduction in normalized Chao1 diversity was observed in multiple sclerosis patients versus controls. Controls had lower frequencies than patients of about 5 TRBV segments, which included TRBV5-6, TRBV5-1 and TRBV20-1.

Every TCR beta cDNA library bore unique molecular identifiers. Researchers reported 400,000 to 550,000 cDNA molecules coming from around 1 to 9.1 million T cells. MiXCR was run by TCRdb on the PCR reads, yielding one entry per CDR3 protein. The sample includes 650,000 to 850,000 distinct CDR3 sequences, 53% of them seen just once. V was shortened by 0 bases and J by 3 bases, with 12 bases between the two germline ends. The CDR3 extends over 14 amino acids. Germline CDR1 and CDR2: GTSNPN and SVGIG (reference sequence). In the case of this clonotype: Its specificity is not known.

The material sequenced was blood. This sequence was found in a girl aged 5-17 years with multiple sclerosis. J is TRBJ2-7 and V is TRBV30; D unresolved. The CDR3 sequence is CAWSVLSVGYEQYF. DNA for the CDR3: TGTGCCTGGAGTGTACTTTCCGTGGGCTACGAGCAGTACTTC.